This passage covers 31 T cell receptor beta chains from one sample sequenced in a study of shared clonotypes between healthy human individuals. Data came from immunoSEQ multiplex PCR; TCRdb stores just in-frame clones and leaves some out. Of 2.3 million or so clones listed, over 90% are singletons. The sample comprised naive CD4+ T cells from PBMCs. Subset: CD45RA+ positively selected. These receptors came from a man younger than 35 in good health. Some clones in this sample may be carry-over from other donors' samples.

The rearrangement joins TRBV2 to TRBJ2-7, with D perhaps matching TRBD1 (5 bases). This CDR3 has 13 amino acids. V lost 8 bases and J lost 6, with 17 bases in between. Germline CDR1 and CDR2: SNHLY and FYNNEI. CDR3: CASHRTPIVEQYF. The CDR3 nucleotides read TGTGCCAGCCACCGGACACCCATTGTCGAGCAGTACTTC.

The rearrangement uses TRBV7-2 and TRBJ2-5; 7 bases are a match to TRBD1. The germline V gene has CDR1 SGHTA and CDR2 FQGNSA. This CDR3 region has 15 residues. V was clipped by 5 bases and J by 4 bases; unmatched bases: 10. In nucleotides, the CDR3 is TGTGCCAGCAGCACATATCGGACAGGTAGAGAGACCCAGTACTTC. Translating gives CASSTYRTGRETQYF.

V usage is TRBV5-1 and J usage is TRBJ2-3; TRBD2 might be the D (5 bases). The germline V gene encodes CDR1 SGHRS and CDR2 YFSETQ. CDR3 length equals 15 residues. V shed 1 base and J shed 2 bases, with 11 bases lying between them. The CDR3 spells CASSLTPRDTDTQYF. CDR3 sequence (DNA): TGCGCCAGCAGCTTGACACCCCGGGACACAGATACGCAGTATTTT.

The gene calls are TRBV2 and TRBJ1-2; possibly TRBD1 for D (6 bases). Germline CDR1 is SNHLY and CDR2 is FYNNEI. Trimming shortened V by 4 bases and J by 0 bases, and 12 bases separated the two germline ends. The CDR3 has 15 residues. CDR3 sequence: CASSVTGPSNYGYTF. The CDR3 DNA reads TGTGCCAGCAGTGTAACAGGGCCCTCTAACTATGGCTACACCTTC.

The chain has TRBV27 and TRBJ2-2; no reliable D call. Per the germline V gene, CDR1 is MNHEY and CDR2 is SMNVEV (reference sequence). The CDR3 runs to 14 residues. Trimming shortened V by 0 bases and J by 5 bases, and 7 bases separated the two germline ends. Here the CDR3 reads CASSLSFGTGELFF. As DNA, the CDR3 is TGTGCCAGCAGTTTATCTTTCGGGACCGGGGAGCTGTTTTTT.

The gene calls are TRBV5-8 and TRBJ1-3; perhaps TRBD1 as D (5 bases). Germline V lookup: CDR1 SGHTS, CDR2 YDEGEE. With 5 bases removed from V and 1 base from J, the gap between germline ends came to 10 bases. CDR3 length: 14 amino acids. CDR3 nucleotide sequence: TGTGCCAGCAGATCCCCAGGGTCTGGAAACACCATATATTTT. Protein sequence: CASRSPGSGNTIYF.

This chain connects TRBV28 to TRBJ1-5, with D perhaps matching TRBD1 (5 bases). V dropped 2 bases and J dropped 5 bases, with 13 bases sitting between them. Germline CDR1 is MDHEN and CDR2 is SYDVKM. The CDR3 contains 15 residues. The CDR3 sequence is CASSLGGRTDQPQHF. The CDR3 coding sequence is TGTGCCAGCAGTTTAGGGGGGAGGACGGATCAGCCCCAGCATTTT.

V and J are TRBV28 and TRBJ1-2; 7 bases agree with TRBD1. The junction had 7 bases not matched to a gene; V was cut back by 6 bases and J by 3 bases. This CDR3 spans 14 amino acids. Per germline, CDR1 MDHEN and CDR2 SYDVKM. CDR3 nucleotides: TGTGCCAGCAGCCAGACAGGGTCCGACTATGGCTACACCTTC. Translated: CASSQTGSDYGYTF.

This clone was counted once. The V call is TRBV6-1, the J call TRBJ1-1, with D possibly being TRBD1 (5 bases). The CDR3 has 14 amino acids. Deletions cut 5 bases from V and 0 bases from J, with 10 bases between. The germline gives CDR1 MNHNS, CDR2 SASEGT. CDR3 coding DNA: TGTGCCAGCAGTCGCAGGGCCCTGAACACTGAAGCTTTCTTT. Its protein product is CASSRRALNTEAFF.

V usage is TRBV15 and J usage is TRBJ1-3, with D possibly TRBD1 on 6 matching bases. CDR3 length: 15 amino acids. CDR1 is LNHNV and CDR2 is YYDKDF in the germline V gene (reference sequence). Between the trimmed V and J ends, which lost 1 base and 5 bases, there was a span of 12 bases. CDR3 sequence: CATSRGAGQRNTIYF. In DNA form, the CDR3 reads TGTGCCACCAGCAGAGGCGCCGGACAGCGAAACACCATATATTTT.

This chain joins TRBV6-5 and TRBJ1-2, with 7 bases fitting TRBD1. The CDR3 totals 15 residues. The germline V gene has CDR1 MNHEY and CDR2 SVGAGI. Trimming cost V 6 bases and J 2 bases; bases outside gene matches: 9. CDR3 sequence (DNA): TGTGCCAGCAGGCCCACCGGGACAGCAAACTATGGCTACACCTTC. Translation: CASRPTGTANYGYTF.

V is TRBV29-1 and J is TRBJ2-1; 16 positions agree with TRBD2. Trimming took 0 bases from V and 8 from J; bases not matched to a gene: 16. This CDR3 comprises 20 residues. Germline CDR1 SQVTM, CDR2 ANQGSEA. CDR3 nucleotides: TGCAGCGTTGAAGATCCCGGGACTAGCGGGAGGGCCTGGTTCGGGCATGAGCAGTTCTTC. Translated: CSVEDPGTSGRAWFGHEQFF.

The V and J genes are TRBV5-4 and TRBJ2-1, with TRBD2 matching over 8 bases. With 0 bases clipped from V and 2 bases from J, the junction kept 4 bases outside the gene matches. Germline assignment: CDR1 SGHNT and CDR2 YYREEE (reference sequence). This CDR3 is 16 amino acids long. CDR3 nucleotide sequence: TGTGCCAGCAGCTTGGGTCCGGGAGGGCCCTACAATGAGCAGTTCTTC. Translating it yields CASSLGPGGPYNEQFF.

The chain links TRBV2 to TRBJ2-1; D remains unclear. V was clipped by 3 bases and J by 0 bases, with 9 bases between them. CDR3 length: 15 residues. The germline CDR1 and CDR2 sequences are SNHLY and FYNNEI. The CDR3 region has the DNA TGTGCCAGCAGTGATATGGGCGCCTCCTACAATGAGCAGTTCTTC. This translates into CASSDMGASYNEQFF.

The gene calls are TRBV19 and TRBJ1-2; the D is unclear. Trimming stripped 5 bases from V and 2 bases from J, with 15 bases between. The CDR3 sequence is 15 residues long. Germline CDR1 and CDR2: LNHDA and SQIVND (reference sequence). CDR3 nucleotide sequence: TGTGCCAGTAGTCTAACCCGGGCGCTAAACTATGGCTACACCTTC. This gives the protein CASSLTRALNYGYTF.

This chain uses TRBV15 with TRBJ2-3, with unresolved D. Trimming left V 1 base short and J 0 bases short, with 5 bases between. The CDR3 length is 14 residues. Germline V gene sequence: CDR1 LNHNV, CDR2 YYDKDF (reference sequence). CDR3 nucleotide sequence: TGTGCCACCAGCAGAGGTAGCAGCACAGATACGCAGTATTTT. Protein: CATSRGSSTDTQYF. Supplemented by reference TRBV15 and TRBJ2-3, the full variable domain reads DAMVIQNPRYQVTQFGKPVTLSCSQTLNHNVMYWYQQKSSQAPKLLFHYYDKDFNNEADTPDNFQSRRPNTSFCFLDIRSPGLGDTAMYLCATSRGSSTDTQYFGPGTRLTVL.

The rearrangement uses TRBV6-5 and TRBJ1-5; 7 nucleotides line up with TRBD1. Germline V gene sequence: CDR1 MNHEY, CDR2 SVGAGI. The CDR3 has 15 residues. V trimming: 7 bases; J trimming: 2 bases; junction bases outside the gene matches: 8. The CDR3 is CASKGQSSGNQPQHF. CDR3 nucleotides: TGTGCCAGCAAGGGACAGAGTAGCGGCAATCAGCCCCAGCATTTT.

The chain uses TRBV6-1 and TRBJ1-5; 7 bases fit TRBD1. The CDR3 has 13 residues. Losses at the gene ends were 8 bases for V and 0 bases for J; bases not matched to a gene: 1. Germline CDR1 reads MNHNS; CDR2 reads SASEGT. CDR3 nucleotides: TGTGCCAGCGGGACAGATAGCAATCAGCCCCAGCATTTT. Translating gives CASGTDSNQPQHF.

The chain has TRBV9 and TRBJ2-3; TRBD2 agrees at 12 bases. Germline CDR1 is SGDLS and CDR2 is YYNGEE. CDR3 length: 16 residues. V trimming: 3 bases; J trimming: 0 bases; junction bases outside the gene matches: 2. The CDR3 is CASSAGTSGSTDTQYF. The CDR3 nucleotides read TGTGCCAGCAGCGCCGGGACTAGCGGGAGCACAGATACGCAGTATTTT.

The V and J genes are TRBV7-2 and TRBJ2-5; D is possibly TRBD1 (6 bases). V lost 7 bases, J lost 1 base, and 19 bases lay in between. Germline lookup yields CDR1 SGHTA and CDR2 FQGNSA. The CDR3 has 16 residues. The CDR3 spells CASNHGGRGTQETQYF. The CDR3 region has the DNA TGTGCCAGCAACCATGGGGGCAGGGGCACCCAAGAGACCCAGTACTTC.

This chain's CDR3 is CASSHEGNTEAFF. Written as DNA, the CDR3 is TGTGCCAGCAGCCATGAGGGGAACACTGAAGCTTTCTTT. The rearrangement links TRBV27 to TRBJ1-1; D is undetermined. The V end was cut by 6 bases, the J end by 1 base, with 9 bases between. The germline gives CDR1 MNHEY, CDR2 SMNVEV (reference sequence). This CDR3 is 13 amino acids long.

The chain couples TRBV25-1 to TRBJ2-3, with 13 bases that match TRBD2. CDR1 is MGHDK and CDR2 is SYGVNS in the germline V gene. The CDR3 is made up of 13 amino acids. The V segment lost 8 bases and the J segment 5 bases; nucleotides outside the gene matches: 1. The DNA of the CDR3 is TGTGCCAGCGGACTAGCGGGAGTAGATACGCAGTATTTT. This encodes CASGLAGVDTQYF.

This clone appeared a single time. CDR3 sequence reads: CASSLGPGGGTDTQYF. CDR3 bases: TGTGCCAGCAGCTTGGGTCCGGGAGGCGGCACAGATACGCAGTATTTT. The chain joins TRBV5-5 to TRBJ2-3; 7 positions agree with TRBD2. The CDR3 contains 16 residues. J was trimmed by 1 base and V by 0 bases; bases with no gene match: 5. Looked up from germline, CDR1 is SGHKS and CDR2 is YYEKEE (reference sequence). The whole variable domain, remainder taken from reference TRBV5-5 and TRBJ2-3, is DAGVTQSPTHLIKTRGQQVTLRCSPISGHKSVSWYQQVLGQGPQFIFQYYEKEERGRGNFPDRFSARQFPNYSSELNVNALLLGDSALYLCASSLGPGGGTDTQYFGPGTRLTVL.

This chain joins TRBV4-1 and TRBJ1-1; 9 bases line up with TRBD1. The trim removed 0 bases at V and 8 bases at J, leaving 13 bases unmatched. CDR1 is MGHRA and CDR2 is YSYEKL in the germline V gene. The CDR3 covers 17 residues. DNA for the CDR3: TGCGCCAGCAGCCAAGATGGGACAGGGTCGCTTTGGGAGGAAGCTTTCTTT. It translates to CASSQDGTGSLWEEAFF.

This clone was counted between two and nine times. V gene TRBV7-9 combines with J gene TRBJ1-5; D gene unclear. The V gene's germline CDR1 is SEHNR and CDR2 FQNEAQ (reference sequence). The CDR3 is 15 amino acids. The V end lost 0 bases, the J end lost 4 bases, and 10 bases lay between the germline ends. The CDR3 region is CASSLAGSINQPQHF. CDR3 DNA sequence: TGTGCCAGCAGCTTAGCGGGGAGCATAAATCAGCCCCAGCATTTT. Looking up the rest from reference TRBV7-9 and TRBJ1-5 gives the full variable domain: DTGVSQNPRHKITKRGQNVTFRCDPISEHNRLYWYRQTLGQGPEFLTYFQNEAQLEKSRLLSDRFSAERPKGSFSTLEIQRTEQGDSAMYLCASSLAGSINQPQHFGDGTRLSIL.

The rearrangement joins TRBV29-1 to TRBJ2-7, with 8 bases identical to TRBD1. CDR1 and CDR2 (germline): SQVTM, ANQGSEA. The CDR3 is 13 amino acids. Trimming cost V 6 bases and J 2 bases; bases outside gene matches: 6. CDR3 sequence (DNA): TGCAGCGTACCCGGGACAGGCCCCTACGAGCAGTACTTC. It yields the protein CSVPGTGPYEQYF.

The rearrangement joins TRBV6-6 to TRBJ2-1; D is perhaps TRBD1 or TRBD2 (5 bases each). Trimming shortened V by 4 bases and J by 0 bases, and 13 bases separated the two germline ends. This CDR3 has 16 amino acids. Germline V gene sequence: CDR1 MNHNY, CDR2 SVGAGI (reference sequence). The CDR3 DNA reads as TGTGCCAGCAGTTCGGGGCTAACGGGCTCCTACAATGAGCAGTTCTTC. Translating gives CASSSGLTGSYNEQFF.

This chain joins TRBV28 and TRBJ1-5; 12 bases match TRBD1. The CDR3 contains 17 residues. In germline, CDR1 is MDHEN, CDR2 SYDVKM. The J segment lost 11 bases and the V segment lost 4 bases, leaving 15 bases of the junction unmatched. The CDR3 bases are TGTGCCAGCAGTTCACCCTCCCCCGGGACAGGGGGCTGGGCCCAGCATTTT. Translated, it gives CASSSPSPGTGGWAQHF. Complete variable domain (other parts from reference TRBV28 and TRBJ1-5): DVKVTQSSRYLVKRTGEKVFLECVQDMDHENMFWYRQDPGLGLRLIYFSYDVKMKEKGDIPEGYSVSREKKERFSLILESASTNQTSMYLCASSSPSPGTGGWAQHFGDGTRLSIL.

The chain has TRBV4-3 and TRBJ2-2, with TRBD2 as a possible D gene (6 bases). V was pared by 6 bases and J by 8 bases, with 16 bases between. The CDR3 spans 14 residues. CDR1 is LGHNA and CDR2 is YSLEER in the germline V gene. In nucleotides, the CDR3 is TGCGCCAGCAGTCAAAAAAACGGGGGAGGGGAGCTGTTTTTT. Encoded protein: CASSQKNGGGELFF.

V usage is TRBV11-2 and J usage is TRBJ2-5; 7 bases map to TRBD1. This CDR3 is 17 amino acids long. The V and J ends lost 6 bases and 5 bases, in that order; junction bases with no gene match: 18. Germline V gene lookup returns CDR1 SGHAT and CDR2 FQNNGV. The CDR3 here is CASRRTGRGTTGETQYF. CDR3 bases: TGTGCCAGCAGAAGAACAGGCAGGGGGACGACGGGGGAGACCCAGTACTTC.

To note about this clone: Other DNA sequences in this specimen translate into the identical CDR3. The gene calls are TRBV14 and TRBJ1-5; D remains ambiguous. Germline CDR1 is SGHDN and CDR2 is FVKESK. CDR3 length: 13 amino acids. The germline V and J ends were trimmed by 1 base and 4 bases, with 5 bases remaining between them. The CDR3, as DNA: TGTGCCAGCAGCCAAGGGTTTAATCAGCCCCAGCATTTT. Translated, it gives CASSQGFNQPQHF.